This T cell receptor beta chain comes out of a study of blood T cell repertoires in COVID-19 (TCRdb year 2020). With regard to the full study: The collaborator samples originated in the United States, Italy and Spain and spanned the acute and convalescent phases of COVID-19. The repertoires were released in a freely available public database intended as a resource for research on the immune response to SARS-CoV-2. Samples came from the ongoing ImmuneRACE study (first 160 participants) plus 1,254 subjects from 6 global collaborators. A de-identified subject ID, COVID-19 status, age in years and sex were almost always included in the sample metadata. The dataset comprised deeply sampled blood TCRbeta repertoires from subjects exposed to, actively infected with, or recovered from COVID-19. Where available, HLA class I and class II types were obtained from metadata supplied by the sample provider rather than from assay-based typing. The prospective study material was composed of cDNA or gDNA derived from T cells, B-cell-depleted T cells, or PBMCs. Results the study describes overall, beyond this receptor: How much clinical and demographic metadata was included differed by source and by participant, and the metadata was provided uncurated.

The germline V gene gives CDR1 as SGHTA and CDR2 as FQGTGA. V gives up 5 bases and J gives up 5 bases, and the segment between their germline ends measures 18 bases. From its cysteine to its phenylalanine, the CDR3 spans 16 amino acids. The DNA shown is the 48-base CDR3, in frame from base 1. In the case of this clone: Its antigen target is currently unknown. Base-call qualities are not available, and no considerably larger clone is one nucleotide away.

Whole blood was collected in K2EDTA tubes by collaborating institutions according to the institutions' own protocols. For TCRbeta analysis, collaborators shipped samples as frozen whole blood, isolated PBMCs, or DNA extracted from either of those sample types. TCRbeta CDR3 regions were amplified from genomic DNA using the immunoSEQ Assay, a bias-controlled multiplex PCR. Regarding the original processing steps: The number of nucleated cells in each sample was estimated from the amplification of reference gene primers within the assay. To quantify the absolute abundance of each unique TCRbeta CDR3 rearrangement, sequence reads were collapsed and filtered. For each sample, productive Simpson clonality was calculated as the square root of Simpson's diversity index over productive rearrangements. Sourced from immuneACCESS, this table was stored by TCRdb with only in-frame sequences that have V and J called. A share of the clones is absent; for the studies checked, an unresolved V gene accounts for under half, and the remainder has no known explanation. V and J calls and clone size are as listed in that table; D and trimming were resolved from the DNA. The sample table lists a few hundred thousand clones, 85% of them with a count of one. The ten largest make up about 7% of the sample.

The chain was built from TRBV7-3 and TRBJ2-2, with a weak D call of TRBD2 (5 bases match). The TCR sequence derives from a human donor in a cohort sampled during active COVID-19. Sequencing was done on a sample of peripheral blood. The CDR3 reads CASSLPTKLGTGELFF. At the DNA level, the sequence is TGTGCCAGCAGCCTTCCGACTAAGCTTGGTACCGGGGAGCTGTTTTTT.